Described below is a single T cell receptor beta chain sequence and its context. Its antigen remains unknown. The CDR3 has 19 amino acids. The germline V gene encodes CDR1 SGHTA and CDR2 FQGNSA. V shed 5 bases, J shed 4 bases, and the junction held 20 bases outside the gene matches. Combining a sample-barcoded 5' primer with a J-beta primer mix, a second PCR ran for 7 to 11 cycles. Each CDR3 protein is one row after TCRdb ran MiXCR on the 5' RACE reads. The table has over 600,000 distinct CDR3 sequences, 35% to 50% seen once; the top ten hold about 30%. This sample was included in a study of blood T cells in healthy people across ages. Whole-study results and caveats: Changes in expanded clonotypes were possibly confounded, as the CMV status of donors was unknown.

Sequenced sample: blood. This clonotype was obtained from a man aged 80 or over in good health. This chain links TRBV7-2 with TRBJ2-3; 8 positions match TRBD2. The CDR3 nucleotides read TGTGCCAGCAGCCCCGTAGCTGATAGCGGGGAGGCCCTCGCAGATACGCAGTATTTT. Residues: CASSPVADSGEALADTQYF. The variable domain in full, completed from reference TRBV7-2 and TRBJ2-3, reads GAGVSQSPSNKVTEKGKDVELRCDPISGHTALYWYRQSLGQGLEFLIYFQGNSAPDKSGLPSDRFSAERTGGSVSTLTIQRTQQEDSAVYLCASSPVADSGEALADTQYFGPGTRLTVL.